The 17 T cell receptor beta chains below were found in one sample sequenced in a study of T cell repertoires in ileal Crohn's disease. TCRdb's table, derived via immunoSEQ multiplex PCR, lists solely in-frame clones and lacks some. The repertoire holds 10,000 to 14,000 clones, over 60% seen once, with less than 5% in the top ten. Input material: ileal tissue. The source of these receptors is an adult with Crohn's disease.

This clone was observed once. This chain links TRBV19 with TRBJ1-5; D is uncertain. The V end lost 2 bases, the J end lost 0 bases, and 8 bases lay between the germline ends. The CDR3 contains 15 residues. The germline V gene has CDR1 LNHDA and CDR2 SQIVND (reference sequence). The chain's CDR3 is CASSISGFSNQPQHF. CDR3 nucleotide sequence: TGTGCCAGTAGTATATCGGGGTTTAGCAATCAGCCCCAGCATTTT.

The chain combines TRBV30 with TRBJ1-5; the D gene is possibly TRBD1 (5 bases). V shed 5 bases and J shed 2 bases, with 13 bases lying between them. This CDR3 is 14 amino acids long. Per germline, CDR1 GTSNPN and CDR2 SVGIG (reference sequence). Here the CDR3 reads CAWGGNGGNQPQHF. The CDR3 DNA sequence: TGTGCCTGGGGGGGGAACGGGGGCAATCAGCCCCAGCATTTT.

This clone has a single count. CDR3 protein: CASSADRGITIYF. The DNA of the CDR3 is TGTGCCAGCAGTGCCGACAGGGGGATCACCATATATTTT. The V call is TRBV27, the J call TRBJ1-3, with 9 nucleotides matching TRBD1. V gave up 5 bases and J gave up 9 bases; unmatched junction bases: 5. Germline V lookup: CDR1 MNHEY, CDR2 SMNVEV (reference sequence). The CDR3 has 13 residues.

CDR3 sequence: CASSIGGRPGYTF. CDR3 coding DNA: TGTGCCAGTAGTATAGGCGGGAGGCCTGGCTACACCTTC. The chain is built from TRBV19 and TRBJ1-2; D gene uncertain. This CDR3 has 13 amino acids. Germline values: CDR1 LNHDA, CDR2 SQIVND (reference sequence). V was clipped by 1 base and J by 7 bases, with 10 bases between them. The full variable domain, in which reference TRBV19 and TRBJ1-2 provide the parts outside the CDR3, is DGGITQSPKYLFRKEGQNVTLSCEQNLNHDAMYWYRQDPGQGLRLIYYSQIVNDFQKGDIAEGYSVSREKKESFPLTVTSAQKNPTAFYLCASSIGGRPGYTFGSGTRLTVV.

This chain links TRBV4-3 with TRBJ1-1; 8 bases fit TRBD1. Germline V gives CDR1 LGHNA, CDR2 YSLEER. The CDR3 contains 13 residues. The V gene end was trimmed by 3 bases and the J gene end by 4 bases; junction bases not matched to a gene: 1. The CDR3 sequence is CASSHRGLTEAFF. The CDR3 DNA reads as TGCGCCAGCAGCCACAGGGGGCTCACTGAAGCTTTCTTT.

The chain employs TRBV10-2 and TRBJ2-7; TRBD1 matches at 9 bases. The CDR3 length is 16 residues. Germline CDR1 WSHSY, CDR2 SAAADI. V dropped 0 bases and J dropped 3; count of bases not matched to a gene: 6. The CDR3 DNA follows: TGCGCCAGCAGTGAGTCCCCGGGACAGGGATTCTACGAGCAGTACTTC. It is translated as CASSESPGQGFYEQYF.

The V call is TRBV10-3, the J call TRBJ1-2; weak D call: TRBD1 (6 bases). Germline CDR1 ENHRY, CDR2 SYGVKD. The V end lost 7 bases, the J end lost 3 bases, and 9 bases lay between the germline ends. The CDR3 length is 12 residues. The CDR3 DNA follows: TGTGCCATCAAGGCAGGGGACTATGGCTACACCTTC. Residues: CAIKAGDYGYTF.

The chain employs TRBV10-2 and TRBJ1-4; TRBD1 matches at 7 bases. V dropped 4 bases and J dropped 9; count of bases not matched to a gene: 8. The CDR3 covers 14 residues. The germline V gene encodes CDR1 WSHSY and CDR2 SAAADI. The CDR3 DNA sequence: TGCGCCAGCAGTGGAGACAGGGCTCTCCAAAAACTGTTTTTT. Its protein is CASSGDRALQKLFF.

The chain is built from TRBV19 and TRBJ1-5; 9 bases match TRBD1. Germline assignment: CDR1 LNHDA and CDR2 SQIVND (reference sequence). The CDR3 loop spans 15 amino acids. V dropped 5 bases and J dropped 3; count of bases not matched to a gene: 5. DNA of the CDR3: TGTGCCAGTAGTGGACAGGGGATCAACAATCAGCCCCAGCATTTT. As protein: CASSGQGINNQPQHF.

The chain joins TRBV6-1 to TRBJ2-7; a weak D match, TRBD2 (6 bases). The CDR3 covers 14 residues. CDR1 and CDR2 (germline): MNHNS, SASEGT. Trimming took off 5 bases at V and 5 bases at J, with 16 bases between the two ends. CDR3 nucleotide sequence: TGTGCCAGCAGTTGGGGGGTATGGGGCGACGAGCAGTACTTC. It encodes CASSWGVWGDEQYF.

The rearrangement uses TRBV9 and TRBJ2-2, with 7 bases identical to TRBD1. V lost 3 bases, J lost 5 bases, and 4 bases stayed unmatched. This CDR3 is 14 amino acids long. From germline, CDR1 is SGDLS and CDR2 YYNGEE. The chain's CDR3 is CASSATGTTGELFF. In DNA, the CDR3 is TGTGCCAGCAGCGCGACAGGGACAACCGGGGAGCTGTTTTTT.

The chain uses TRBV5-6 and TRBJ1-2; D is possibly TRBD1 (5 bases). The CDR3 consists of 13 residues. Germline CDR1 SGHDT, CDR2 YYEEEE. V lost 0 bases and J 2 bases, leaving 5 bases between the germline ends. In nucleotides, the CDR3 is TGTGCCAGCAGCTTGGACAGGAACTATGGCTACACCTTC. This gives the protein CASSLDRNYGYTF.

V usage is TRBV18 and J usage is TRBJ1-1; 7 nucleotides agree with TRBD1. V lost 0 bases and J lost 5; bases outside the gene matches: 6. Per the germline V gene, CDR1 is KGHSH and CDR2 is LQKENI. This CDR3 comprises 15 residues. In DNA, the CDR3 is TGTGCCAGCTCACCACCGACAGGGCGTGGAACTGAAGCTTTCTTT. Translation: CASSPPTGRGTEAFF.

The genes are TRBV6-5 and TRBJ1-6, with D tentatively TRBD1 (5 bases). Germline V CDR1 and CDR2: MNHEY, SVGAGI. Trimming stripped 6 bases from V and 10 bases from J, with 16 bases between. This CDR3 is built from 14 residues. The CDR3 DNA follows: TGTGCCAGCAGGGATAGGGCGGGGCCCTCACCCCTCCACTTT. The encoded protein is CASRDRAGPSPLHF.

This chain links TRBV27 with TRBJ2-1; 13 bases are shared with TRBD2. The germline CDR1 and CDR2 sequences are MNHEY and SMNVEV (reference sequence). This CDR3 comprises 15 residues. V gave up 7 bases and J gave up 6 bases; unmatched junction bases: 6. CDR3 bases: TGTGCCAGCACCTTACTAGCGGGGGGGCCCAATGAGCAGTTCTTC. This encodes CASTLLAGGPNEQFF.

The rearrangement links TRBV15 to TRBJ1-2, with a weak D call TRBD1 (5 bases). V lost 0 bases and J 6 bases, leaving 8 bases between the germline ends. The germline CDR1 and CDR2 sequences are LNHNV and YYDKDF (reference sequence). The CDR3 has 13 amino acids. CDR3 amino acids: CATSREEGDGYTF. CDR3 DNA sequence: TGTGCCACCAGCAGAGAAGAAGGGGATGGCTACACCTTC.

The chain has TRBV7-9 and TRBJ1-4; TRBD1 might be the D (6 bases). Trimming shortened V by 1 base and J by 7 bases, and 13 bases separated the two germline ends. The CDR3 loop spans 15 amino acids. Germline values: CDR1 SEHNR, CDR2 FQNEAQ (reference sequence). The CDR3 region is CASSLEPTGGEKLFF. The CDR3, as DNA: TGTGCCAGCAGCTTAGAACCGACAGGCGGTGAAAAACTGTTTTTT.